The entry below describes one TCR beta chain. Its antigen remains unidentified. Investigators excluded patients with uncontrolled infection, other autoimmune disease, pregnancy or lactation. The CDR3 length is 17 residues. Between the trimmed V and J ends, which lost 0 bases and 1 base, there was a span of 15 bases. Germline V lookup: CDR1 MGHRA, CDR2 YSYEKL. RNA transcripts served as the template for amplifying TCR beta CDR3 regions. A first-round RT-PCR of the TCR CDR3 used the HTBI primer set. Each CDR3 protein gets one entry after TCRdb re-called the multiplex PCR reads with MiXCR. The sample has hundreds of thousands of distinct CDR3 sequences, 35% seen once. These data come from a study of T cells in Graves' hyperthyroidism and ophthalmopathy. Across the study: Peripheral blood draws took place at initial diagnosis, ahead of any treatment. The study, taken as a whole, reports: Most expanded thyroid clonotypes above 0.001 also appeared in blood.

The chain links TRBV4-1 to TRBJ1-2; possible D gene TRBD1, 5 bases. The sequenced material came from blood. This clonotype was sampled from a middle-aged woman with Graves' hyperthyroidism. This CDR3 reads CASSQDQLGAVNYGYTF. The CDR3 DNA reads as TGCGCCAGCAGCCAAGATCAGTTAGGGGCTGTTAACTATGGCTACACCTTC.